This TCR beta chain originates from a study of blood T cell repertoires in COVID-19. Study in general: Specimens from acute and convalescent COVID-19 originated in the United States, Italy and Spain. The analysed material was cDNA or gDNA that came from T cells, B-cell-depleted T cells, or PBMCs.

Germline V gene data show CDR1 as MGHRA and CDR2 as YSYEKL. V was pared by 0 bases and J by 4 bases, with 15 bases between. The CDR3 has 16 amino acids. Clones were read by immunoSEQ multiplex PCR, and TCRdb kept only the in-frame ones, dropping some. The table has 52,000 or so clones, roughly 90% seen once. Sequenced: peripheral blood. This sequence was found in a middle-aged man with COVID-19, enrolled during active disease. The chain couples TRBV4-1 to TRBJ1-2; D remains unclear. The CDR3 region is CASSQDHTELFYGYTF. CDR3 in DNA: TGCGCCAGCAGCCAAGATCATACAGAACTTTTCTATGGCTACACCTTC.